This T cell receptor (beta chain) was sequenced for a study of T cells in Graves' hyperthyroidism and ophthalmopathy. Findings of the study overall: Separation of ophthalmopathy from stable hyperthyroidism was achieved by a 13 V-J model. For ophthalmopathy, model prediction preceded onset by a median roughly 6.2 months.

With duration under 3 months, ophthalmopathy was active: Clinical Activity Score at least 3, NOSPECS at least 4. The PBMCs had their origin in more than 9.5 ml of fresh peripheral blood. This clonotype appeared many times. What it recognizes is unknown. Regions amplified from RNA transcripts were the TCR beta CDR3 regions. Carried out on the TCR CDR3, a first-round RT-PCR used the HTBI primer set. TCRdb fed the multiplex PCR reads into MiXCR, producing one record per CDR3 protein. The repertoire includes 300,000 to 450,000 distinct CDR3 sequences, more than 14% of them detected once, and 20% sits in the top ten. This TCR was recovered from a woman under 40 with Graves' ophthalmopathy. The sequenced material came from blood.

DNA of the CDR3: TGTGCCAGCACCCCGGGACAAGCGAACACCGGGGAGCTGTTTTTT. It encodes CASTPGQANTGELFF. The chain combines TRBV11-2 with TRBJ2-2; D perhaps matches TRBD1 (6 bases). The CDR3 loop spans 15 amino acids. The germline gives CDR1 SGHAT, CDR2 FQNNGV. V was pared by 7 bases and J by 0 bases, with 12 bases between.